The 25 T cell receptor beta chains given below trace back to one sample, sequenced in a study of shared clonotypes between healthy human individuals. The protocol was immunoSEQ multiplex PCR, while the TCRdb copy is restricted to in-frame clones and leaves out a portion. The repertoire consists of hundreds of thousands of clones, with 90% to 97% occurring once and the leading ten covering roughly 0.06%. The sequenced material came from naive CD4+ T cells sorted from blood. The subset here: CD45RA+ positively selected. The source is a woman under 40 in good health.

In DNA, the CDR3 is TGTGCCAGCAGCCTTGGGGGGACCCACGGAGATACGCAGTATTTT. Protein: CASSLGGTHGDTQYF. The chain is built from TRBV14 and TRBJ2-3; a weak D match, TRBD2 (6 bases). This CDR3 contains 15 residues. V lost 4 bases, J lost 5 bases, and 16 bases lay in between. CDR1 is SGHDN and CDR2 is FVKESK in the germline V gene.

This rearrangement joins TRBV4-1 to TRBJ1-2; 10 bases line up with TRBD1. Germline trimming cut 3 bases from V and 6 bases from J; bases unmatched to any gene: 4. Germline CDR1 is MGHRA and CDR2 is YSYEKL. The CDR3 length is 14 residues. The CDR3 loop reads CASSHHGTGDGYTF. DNA for the CDR3: TGCGCCAGCAGCCATCACGGGACAGGGGATGGCTACACCTTC.

The sample holds one count of this clone. This chain connects TRBV6-1 to TRBJ2-7; D call uncertain. The CDR3 covers 13 residues. V gave up 7 bases and J gave up 2 bases, with 12 bases separating them. Germline V gene lookup returns CDR1 MNHNS and CDR2 SASEGT. The CDR3 nucleotides read TGTGCCAGCACAAGAGCAGGTACCTACGAGCAGTACTTC. This sequence encodes CASTRAGTYEQYF.

This clone was seen a few times. V gene TRBV11-2 combines with J gene TRBJ1-2; D might be TRBD1 (5 bases). CDR3 length: 12 amino acids. V lost 5 bases and J lost 9, with 13 bases in between. The germline V gene has CDR1 SGHAT and CDR2 FQNNGV. The CDR3 nucleotides are TGTGCCAGCAGCAGAGAGGGACCGAGCTACACCTTC. Protein: CASSREGPSYTF.

The rearrangement links TRBV5-7 to TRBJ2-7; D could derive from TRBD1 or TRBD2 (5 bases each). TRBV5-7 has ORF status, its function being uncertain. V was shortened by 7 bases and J by 7 bases, with 18 bases between the two germline ends. This CDR3 comprises 13 residues. The CDR3 is CASGSSGPQEQYF. The DNA of the CDR3 is TGTGCCAGCGGATCGTCGGGGCCTCAAGAGCAGTACTTC.

The chain carries TRBV29-1 and TRBJ2-7, with 10 bases matching TRBD1. V shed 3 bases and J 3 bases; nucleotides not matched to a gene: 2. Germline CDR1 is SQVTM and CDR2 is ANQGSEA. This CDR3 contains 13 residues. The CDR3, as DNA: TGCAGCGTTGACGGGACAGGGGTCTACGAGCAGTACTTC. It encodes CSVDGTGVYEQYF.

The V and J genes are TRBV5-1 and TRBJ2-1, with 10 positions matching TRBD2. V was clipped by 5 bases and J by 6 bases; unmatched bases: 8. The CDR3 sequence is 15 residues long. The germline V gene has CDR1 SGHRS and CDR2 YFSETQ. The CDR3 loop reads CASRGEREGRNEQFF. In nucleotides, the CDR3 is TGCGCCAGCAGAGGTGAGCGGGAGGGTCGCAATGAGCAGTTCTTC.

V and J are TRBV7-9 and TRBJ1-2; 8 nucleotides agree with TRBD1. CDR3 length: 15 amino acids. V was pared by 0 bases and J by 5 bases, with 5 bases of the junction left unmatched. From germline, CDR1 is SEHNR and CDR2 FQNEAQ (reference sequence). This CDR3 reads CASSLADRAGYGYTF. The DNA of the CDR3 is TGTGCCAGCAGCTTAGCGGACAGGGCGGGGTATGGCTACACCTTC.

This chain links TRBV19 with TRBJ1-4, with D unresolved. The germline V and J ends were trimmed by 5 bases and 7 bases, with 8 bases remaining between them. The CDR3 runs to 12 residues. Germline V CDR1 and CDR2: LNHDA, SQIVND (reference sequence). CDR3 sequence reads: CASSRTSEKLFF. The CDR3 DNA reads TGTGCCAGTAGTCGAACAAGTGAAAAACTGTTTTTT.

The chain employs TRBV28 and TRBJ1-2, with D unresolved. The V end lost 3 bases, the J end lost 8 bases, and 13 bases lay between the germline ends. This CDR3 is 13 amino acids long. Germline V gene sequence: CDR1 MDHEN, CDR2 SYDVKM. CDR3 sequence (DNA): TGTGCCAGCAGTTTGGCCGACTTATTCGGCTACACCTTC. This translates into CASSLADLFGYTF.

This rearrangement joins TRBV6-5 to TRBJ1-3, with D unclear. V was trimmed by 2 bases and J by 1 base, leaving 12 bases between them. This CDR3 contains 16 residues. Germline CDR1 and CDR2: MNHEY and SVGAGI. DNA for the CDR3: TGTGCCAGCAGTTACGGTTTCTCCCGTTCTGGAAACACCATATATTTT. Translation: CASSYGFSRSGNTIYF.

The V call is TRBV28, the J call TRBJ1-2, with D unresolved. Germline V gene lookup returns CDR1 MDHEN and CDR2 SYDVKM. The CDR3 length is 15 residues. V shed 4 bases and J shed 2 bases, with 14 bases lying between them. CDR3 residues: CASSSPFTGNYGYTF. CDR3 in DNA: TGTGCCAGCAGTTCGCCCTTCACGGGCAACTATGGCTACACCTTC.

This clone was counted only a few times. This sequence joins TRBV28 and TRBJ2-7, with D unresolved. Between the trimmed V and J ends, which lost 10 bases and 9 bases, there was a span of 10 bases. Germline V gene data show CDR1 as MDHEN and CDR2 as SYDVKM. This CDR3 has 9 residues. DNA for the CDR3: TGTGCCACCGGCAGATGGCAGTACTTC. Its protein is CATGRWQYF.

The chain recombines TRBV19 with TRBJ2-4; no firm D call. From germline, CDR1 is LNHDA and CDR2 SQIVND (reference sequence). The CDR3 covers 16 residues. V was clipped by 2 bases and J by 0 bases, with 11 bases between them. CDR3 sequence reads: CASSIRPILAKNIQYF. The CDR3 DNA is TGTGCCAGTAGTATAAGACCAATTCTAGCCAAAAACATTCAGTACTTC.

The V gene is TRBV7-3, the J gene TRBJ2-5; D gene ambiguous. Trimming stripped 0 bases from V and 2 bases from J, with 10 bases between. CDR1 and CDR2 (germline): SGHTA, FQGTGA. This CDR3 contains 15 residues. Written as DNA, the CDR3 is TGTGCCAGCAGCTTAACCAGCGACACTCAAGAGACCCAGTACTTC. Its translation: CASSLTSDTQETQYF.

In the case of this clone: Other nucleotide sequences from this sample produce the same CDR3. The chain uses TRBV28 and TRBJ1-1, with D unclear. The V gene lost 5 bases and the J gene lost 4 bases, with 5 bases spanning the gap. The CDR3 is made up of 11 amino acids. CDR1 is MDHEN and CDR2 is SYDVKM in the germline V gene. The CDR3 sequence: CASSPATEAFF. The CDR3 DNA reads as TGTGCCAGCAGTCCCGCCACTGAAGCTTTCTTT.

The chain links TRBV2 to TRBJ2-3, with 13 bases that match TRBD2. CDR1 is SNHLY and CDR2 is FYNNEI in the germline V gene. V shed 6 bases and J 0 bases; nucleotides not matched to a gene: 6. The CDR3 is 17 amino acids. CDR3 DNA sequence: TGTGCCAGCAGCCCCCGGACTAGCGGGAGTAGCACAGATACGCAGTATTTT. Translation gives CASSPRTSGSSTDTQYF. Together with reference TRBV2 and TRBJ2-3, the CDR3 gives the full variable domain: EPEVTQTPSHQVTQMGQEVILRCVPISNHLYFYWYRQILGQKVEFLVSFYNNEISEKSEIFDDQFSVERPDGSNFTLKIRSTKLEDSAMYFCASSPRTSGSSTDTQYFGPGTRLTVL.

The chain uses TRBV28 and TRBJ2-7; TRBD1 matches 9 bases. This CDR3 is built from 15 residues. Germline CDR1 is MDHEN and CDR2 is SYDVKM. Germline trimming cut 1 base from V and 5 bases from J; bases unmatched to any gene: 6. The CDR3 reads CASSLSAWTGDEQYF. In DNA form, the CDR3 reads TGTGCCAGCAGTTTATCTGCCTGGACAGGGGACGAGCAGTACTTC.

The V call is TRBV6-5, the J call TRBJ2-7; D possibly corresponds to TRBD2 (5 bases). The CDR3 runs 14 residues. The V gene lost 4 bases and the J gene lost 3 bases, with 13 bases spanning the gap. CDR1 and CDR2 from the germline V gene are MNHEY and SVGAGI. Written as DNA, the CDR3 is TGTGCCAGCAGTTTTTTTAACGGGGACTACGAGCAGTACTTC. This encodes CASSFFNGDYEQYF.

This sequence joins TRBV19 and TRBJ2-5; 12 nucleotides line up with TRBD2. V lost 9 bases to trimming and J lost 5 bases; unmatched junction nucleotides: 4. This CDR3 comprises 13 residues. Germline V lookup: CDR1 LNHDA, CDR2 SQIVND (reference sequence). The CDR3: CASKTSGSETQYF. The CDR3 nucleotides read TGTGCCAGCAAGACTAGCGGGAGTGAGACCCAGTACTTC.

The chain couples TRBV28 to TRBJ2-7, with D unresolved. V shed 6 bases and J shed 1 base, with 13 bases lying between them. Germline V gene data show CDR1 as MDHEN and CDR2 as SYDVKM. This CDR3 is built from 14 residues. CDR3 bases: TGTGCCAGCAGACCTCAGGTGAAGTCCTACGAGCAGTACTTC. It codes for CASRPQVKSYEQYF. The variable domain in full, completed from reference TRBV28 and TRBJ2-7, reads DVKVTQSSRYLVKRTGEKVFLECVQDMDHENMFWYRQDPGLGLRLIYFSYDVKMKEKGDIPEGYSVSREKKERFSLILESASTNQTSMYLCASRPQVKSYEQYFGPGTRLTVT.

The rearrangement uses TRBV28 and TRBJ2-7; D is undetermined. CDR3 length: 15 amino acids. Germline V gives CDR1 MDHEN, CDR2 SYDVKM. Trimming pared 6 bases from V and 2 bases from J, leaving 17 bases between. CDR3 coding DNA: TGTGCCAGCAGCCCCCCCCGGGCCGGAACCTACGAGCAGTACTTC. Its translation is CASSPPRAGTYEQYF.

The chain recombines TRBV28 with TRBJ2-2; D is perhaps TRBD1 (7 bases). The germline CDR1 and CDR2 sequences are MDHEN and SYDVKM. V was trimmed by 4 bases and J by 4 bases, leaving 16 bases between them. The CDR3 has 16 amino acids. This chain's CDR3 is CASSWTGDSPTGELFF. The CDR3 DNA reads TGTGCCAGCAGTTGGACGGGGGACAGTCCCACCGGGGAGCTGTTTTTT. Drawing the rest from reference TRBV28 and TRBJ2-2, the complete variable domain is DVKVTQSSRYLVKRTGEKVFLECVQDMDHENMFWYRQDPGLGLRLIYFSYDVKMKEKGDIPEGYSVSREKKERFSLILESASTNQTSMYLCASSWTGDSPTGELFFGEGSRLTVL.

The chain is built from TRBV28 and TRBJ2-5, with TRBD1 as a possible D gene (6 bases). The end of the DNA is better explained by TRBJ2-7, so the J call may be wrong. The CDR3 runs 13 residues. Germline CDR1 and CDR2: MDHEN and SYDVKM. This CDR3 reads CASSWQGSYEQYF. The DNA for the CDR3 is TGTGCCAGCAGTTGGCAGGGGTCGTACGAGCAGTACTTC.

In the case of this clone: Different DNA sequences within this sample yield the same CDR3. This chain joins TRBV18 and TRBJ1-1; D uncertain. The germline gives CDR1 KGHSH, CDR2 LQKENI. V lost 2 bases to trimming and J lost 3 bases, with 7 bases between them. The CDR3 sequence is 13 residues long. The CDR3 DNA sequence: TGTGCCAGCTCACCATCAGGAGACACTGAAGCTTTCTTT. It specifies CASSPSGDTEAFF.